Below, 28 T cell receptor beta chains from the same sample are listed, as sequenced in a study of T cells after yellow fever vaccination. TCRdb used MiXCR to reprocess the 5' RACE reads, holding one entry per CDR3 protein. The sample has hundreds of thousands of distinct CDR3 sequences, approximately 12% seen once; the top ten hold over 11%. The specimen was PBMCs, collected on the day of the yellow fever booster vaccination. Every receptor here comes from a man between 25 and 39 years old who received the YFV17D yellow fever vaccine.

This CDR3 reads CASSFSGGGQPQHF. CDR3 DNA sequence: TGTGCCAGCAGCTTTTCAGGGGGGGGTCAGCCCCAGCATTTT. The V and J genes are TRBV7-9 and TRBJ1-5; 7 nucleotides match TRBD1. Germline V lookup: CDR1 SEHNR, CDR2 FQNEAQ (reference sequence). V trimming: 3 bases; J trimming: 6 bases; junction bases outside the gene matches: 5. This CDR3 has 14 amino acids. The whole variable domain, filled in from reference TRBV7-9 and TRBJ1-5, reads DTGVSQNPRHKITKRGQNVTFRCDPISEHNRLYWYRQTLGQGPEFLTYFQNEAQLEKSRLLSDRFSAERPKGSFSTLEIQRTEQGDSAMYLCASSFSGGGQPQHFGDGTRLSIL.

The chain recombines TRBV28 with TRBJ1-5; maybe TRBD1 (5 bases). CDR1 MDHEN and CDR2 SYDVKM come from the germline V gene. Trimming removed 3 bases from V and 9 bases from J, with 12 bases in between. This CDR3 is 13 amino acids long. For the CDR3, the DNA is TGTGCCAGCAGTTTTGGCAGGGCCAGGCCCCAGCATTTT. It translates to CASSFGRARPQHF.

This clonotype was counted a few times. The CDR3 region is CASSQIYNEQFF. The CDR3 DNA reads TGTGCCAGCAGCCAAATATACAATGAGCAGTTCTTC. The V call is TRBV3-1, the J call TRBJ2-1; D remains ambiguous. This CDR3 is built from 12 residues. The V gene's germline CDR1 is LGHDT and CDR2 YNNKEL (reference sequence). The V end lost 2 bases, the J end lost 4 bases, and 3 bases lay between the germline ends.

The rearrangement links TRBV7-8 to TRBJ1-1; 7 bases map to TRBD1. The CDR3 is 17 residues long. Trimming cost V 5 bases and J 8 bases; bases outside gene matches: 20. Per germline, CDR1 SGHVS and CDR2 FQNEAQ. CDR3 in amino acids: CASSLTVGGGDTVEAFF. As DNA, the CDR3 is TGTGCCAGCAGCCTCACGGTCGGAGGGGGCGACACCGTGGAAGCTTTCTTT.

The CDR3 nucleotides read TGTGCCAGCAGCGCCACGGCCAGGGGGCCCACAGATACGCAGTATTTT. Protein product: CASSATARGPTDTQYF. This chain connects TRBV7-2 to TRBJ2-3; TRBD1 aligns across 8 bases. V lost 5 bases and J lost 2; bases outside the gene matches: 9. This CDR3 is built from 16 residues. Germline-derived CDR1 and CDR2 are SGHTA and FQGNSA.

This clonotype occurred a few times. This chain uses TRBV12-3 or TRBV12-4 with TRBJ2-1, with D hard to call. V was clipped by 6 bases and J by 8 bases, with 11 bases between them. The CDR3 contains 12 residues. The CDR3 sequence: CASSPLLHEQFF. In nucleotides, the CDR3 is TGTGCCAGCAGCCCTTTATTGCATGAGCAGTTCTTC.

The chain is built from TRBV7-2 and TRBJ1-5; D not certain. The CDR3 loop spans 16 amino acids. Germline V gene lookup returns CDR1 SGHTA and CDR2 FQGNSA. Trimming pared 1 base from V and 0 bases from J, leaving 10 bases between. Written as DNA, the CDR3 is TGTGCCAGCAGCTTAGGCGCGGTAAATAGCAATCAGCCCCAGCATTTT. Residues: CASSLGAVNSNQPQHF.

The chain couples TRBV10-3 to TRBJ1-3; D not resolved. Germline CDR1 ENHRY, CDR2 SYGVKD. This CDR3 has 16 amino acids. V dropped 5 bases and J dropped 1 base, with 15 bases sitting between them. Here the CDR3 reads CAISTPDSGSGNTIYF. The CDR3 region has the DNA TGTGCCATCAGTACTCCGGACTCTGGGTCTGGAAACACCATATATTTT.

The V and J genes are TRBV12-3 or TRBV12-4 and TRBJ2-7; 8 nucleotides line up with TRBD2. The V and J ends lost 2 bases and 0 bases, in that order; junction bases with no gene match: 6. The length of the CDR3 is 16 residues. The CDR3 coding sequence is TGTGCCAGCAGTTTACGGGCGGGAGGTACCTCCTACGAGCAGTACTTC. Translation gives CASSLRAGGTSYEQYF.

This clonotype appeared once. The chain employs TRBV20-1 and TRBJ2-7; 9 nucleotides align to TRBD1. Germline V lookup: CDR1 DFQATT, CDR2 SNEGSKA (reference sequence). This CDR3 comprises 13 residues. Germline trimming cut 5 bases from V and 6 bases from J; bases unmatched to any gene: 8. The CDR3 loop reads CSAGQGSGAEQYF. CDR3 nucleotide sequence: TGCAGTGCTGGACAGGGGTCCGGGGCCGAGCAGTACTTC.

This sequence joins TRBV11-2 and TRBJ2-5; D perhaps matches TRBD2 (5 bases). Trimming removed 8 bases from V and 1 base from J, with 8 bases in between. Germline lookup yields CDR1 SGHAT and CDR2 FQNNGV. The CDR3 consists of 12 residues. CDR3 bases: TGTGCCAGCCGGGGTGGCCAAGAGACCCAGTACTTC. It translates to CASRGGQETQYF.

CDR3 bases: TGTGCCAGCAGCTCCATATACCAAGAGACCCAGTACTTC. Translating gives CASSSIYQETQYF. This chain uses TRBV7-2 with TRBJ2-5; D is ambiguous. V was cut by 4 bases and J by 0 bases, with 6 bases left in between. Germline V gene data show CDR1 as SGHTA and CDR2 as FQGNSA. The length of the CDR3 is 13 residues.

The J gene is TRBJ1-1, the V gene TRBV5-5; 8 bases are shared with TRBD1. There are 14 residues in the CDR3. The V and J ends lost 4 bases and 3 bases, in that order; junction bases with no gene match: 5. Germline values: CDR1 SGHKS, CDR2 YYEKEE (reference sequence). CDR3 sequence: CASSAGQVYTEAFF. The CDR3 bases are TGTGCCAGCAGCGCGGGACAGGTCTACACTGAAGCTTTCTTT.

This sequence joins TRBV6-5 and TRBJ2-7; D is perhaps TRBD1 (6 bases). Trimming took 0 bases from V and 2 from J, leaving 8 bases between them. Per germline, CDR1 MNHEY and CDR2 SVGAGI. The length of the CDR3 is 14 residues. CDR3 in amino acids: CASSYSQGTYEQYF. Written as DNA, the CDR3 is TGTGCCAGCAGTTACTCTCAGGGGACCTACGAGCAGTACTTC.

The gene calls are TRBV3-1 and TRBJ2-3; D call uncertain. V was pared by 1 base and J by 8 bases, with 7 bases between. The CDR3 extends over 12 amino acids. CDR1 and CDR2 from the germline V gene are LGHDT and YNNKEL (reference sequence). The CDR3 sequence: CASSQARSTQYF. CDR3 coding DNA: TGTGCCAGCAGCCAAGCCCGGAGTACGCAGTATTTT.

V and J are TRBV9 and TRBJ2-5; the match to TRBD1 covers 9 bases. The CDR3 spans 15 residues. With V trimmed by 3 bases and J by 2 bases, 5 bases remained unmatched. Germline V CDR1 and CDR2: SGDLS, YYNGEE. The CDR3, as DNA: TGTGCCAGCAGCGGCCACGGGACAGGGCAAGAGACCCAGTACTTC. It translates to CASSGHGTGQETQYF.

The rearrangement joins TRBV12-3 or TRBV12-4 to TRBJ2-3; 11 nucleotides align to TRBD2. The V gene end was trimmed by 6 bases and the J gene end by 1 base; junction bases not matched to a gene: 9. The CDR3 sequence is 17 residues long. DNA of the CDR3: TGTGCCAGCAGGGGGACTAGCGGAGGGCGAGGCACAGATACGCAGTATTTT. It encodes CASRGTSGGRGTDTQYF.

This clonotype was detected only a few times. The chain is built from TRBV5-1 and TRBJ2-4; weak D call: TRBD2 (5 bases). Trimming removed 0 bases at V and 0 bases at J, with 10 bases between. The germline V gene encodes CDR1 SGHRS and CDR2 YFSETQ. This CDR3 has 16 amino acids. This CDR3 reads CASSLGGGRAKNIQYF. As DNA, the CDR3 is TGCGCCAGCAGCTTGGGAGGAGGCCGAGCCAAAAACATTCAGTACTTC.

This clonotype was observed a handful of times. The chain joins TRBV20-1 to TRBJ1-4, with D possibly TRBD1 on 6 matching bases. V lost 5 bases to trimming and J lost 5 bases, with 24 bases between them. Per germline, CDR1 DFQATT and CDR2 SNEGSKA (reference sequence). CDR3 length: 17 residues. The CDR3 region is CSADPVGQGLVNEKLFF. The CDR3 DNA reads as TGCAGTGCTGACCCAGTGGGGCAGGGGTTGGTGAATGAAAAACTGTTTTTT.

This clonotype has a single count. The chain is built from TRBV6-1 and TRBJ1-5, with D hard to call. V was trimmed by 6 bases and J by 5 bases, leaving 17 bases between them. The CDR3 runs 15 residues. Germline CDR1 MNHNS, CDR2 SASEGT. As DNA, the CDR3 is TGTGCCAGCAGACCCTTAAGAGGGAGGGATCAGCCCCAGCATTTT. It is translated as CASRPLRGRDQPQHF.

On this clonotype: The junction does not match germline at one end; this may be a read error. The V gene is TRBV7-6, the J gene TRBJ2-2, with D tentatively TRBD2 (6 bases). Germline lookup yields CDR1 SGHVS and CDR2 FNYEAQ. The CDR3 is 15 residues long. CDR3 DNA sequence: TGTGCCAGCAGCTTAGTTGGGGGGAACGCCGGGGAGCTGTTTTTT. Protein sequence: CASSLVGGNAGELFF. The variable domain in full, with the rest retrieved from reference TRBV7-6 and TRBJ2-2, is GAGVSQSPRYKVTKRGQDVALRCDPISGHVSLYWYRQALGQGPEFLTYFNYEAQQDKSGLPNDRFSAERPEGSISTLTIQRTEQRDSAMYRCASSLVGGNAGELFFGEGSRLTVL.

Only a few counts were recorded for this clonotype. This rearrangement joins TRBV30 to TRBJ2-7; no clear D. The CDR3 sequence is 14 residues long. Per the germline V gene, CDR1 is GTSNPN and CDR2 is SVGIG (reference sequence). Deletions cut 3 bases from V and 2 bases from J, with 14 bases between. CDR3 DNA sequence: TGTGCCTGGAGGCACGACGCTGGCCCCTACGAGCAGTACTTC. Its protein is CAWRHDAGPYEQYF. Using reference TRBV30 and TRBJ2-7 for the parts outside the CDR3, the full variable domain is SQTIHQWPATLVQPVGSPLSLECTVEGTSNPNLYWYRQAAGRGLQLLFYSVGIGQISSEVPQNLSASRPQDRQFILSSKKLLLSDSGFYLCAWRHDAGPYEQYFGPGTRLTVT.

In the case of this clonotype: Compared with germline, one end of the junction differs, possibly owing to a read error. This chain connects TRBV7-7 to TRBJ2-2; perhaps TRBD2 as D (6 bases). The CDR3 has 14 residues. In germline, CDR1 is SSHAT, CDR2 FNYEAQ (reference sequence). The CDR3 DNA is TGTGCTAGCAGCTTAGTAGCGGCAACCGGGGAGCTGTTTTTT. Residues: CASSLVAATGELFF.

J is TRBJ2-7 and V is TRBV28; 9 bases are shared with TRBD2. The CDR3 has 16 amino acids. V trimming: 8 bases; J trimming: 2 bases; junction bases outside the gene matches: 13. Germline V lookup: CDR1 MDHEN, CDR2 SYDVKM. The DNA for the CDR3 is TGTGCCAGCTATCCGGGGACTAGCCCTACCCCCTACGAGCAGTACTTC. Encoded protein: CASYPGTSPTPYEQYF. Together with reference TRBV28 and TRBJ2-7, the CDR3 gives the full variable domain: DVKVTQSSRYLVKRTGEKVFLECVQDMDHENMFWYRQDPGLGLRLIYFSYDVKMKEKGDIPEGYSVSREKKERFSLILESASTNQTSMYLCASYPGTSPTPYEQYFGPGTRLTVT.

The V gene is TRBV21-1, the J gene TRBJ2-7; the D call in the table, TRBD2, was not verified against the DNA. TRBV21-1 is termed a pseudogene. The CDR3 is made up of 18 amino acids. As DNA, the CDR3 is TGTGCCAGCAGCAAATTATCCAAGGGGACTAGCGGAATCTACGAGCAGTACTTC. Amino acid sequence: CASSKLSKGTSGIYEQYF.

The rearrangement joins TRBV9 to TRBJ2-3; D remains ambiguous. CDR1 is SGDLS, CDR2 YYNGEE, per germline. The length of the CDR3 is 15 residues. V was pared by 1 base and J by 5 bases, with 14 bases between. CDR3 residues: CASSVRPIGEDTQYF. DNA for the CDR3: TGTGCCAGCAGCGTACGACCTATTGGGGAAGATACGCAGTATTTT. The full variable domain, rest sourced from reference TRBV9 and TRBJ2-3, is DSGVTQTPKHLITATGQRVTLRCSPRSGDLSVYWYQQSLDQGLQFLIQYYNGEERAKGNILERFSAQQFPDLHSELNLSSLELGDSALYFCASSVRPIGEDTQYFGPGTRLTVL.

CDR3 in amino acids: CASSRTSGVETQYF. As DNA, the CDR3 is TGTGCCAGCTCAAGGACCTCTGGGGTTGAGACCCAGTACTTC. This chain uses TRBV12-3 or TRBV12-4 with TRBJ2-5; no clear D gene. Deletions cut 8 bases from V and 5 bases from J, with 18 bases between. CDR3 length equals 14 residues.

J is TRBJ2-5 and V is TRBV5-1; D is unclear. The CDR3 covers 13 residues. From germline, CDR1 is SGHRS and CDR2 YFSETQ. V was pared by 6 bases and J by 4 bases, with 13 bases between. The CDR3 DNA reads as TGCGCCAGCACCGAAGACCGCGCAGAGACCCAGTACTTC. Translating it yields CASTEDRAETQYF.